The 8 T cell receptor beta chains below all came from one sample that was sequenced in a study of blood T cell repertoires in COVID-19. Generated by immunoSEQ multiplex PCR, the TCRdb table keeps only in-frame clones and is missing some. Here the sample spans around 99,000 clones, 70% to 80% being singletons. Sequencing was performed on peripheral blood. These receptors were collected from an elderly woman with active or convalescent COVID-19.

The chain has TRBV27 and TRBJ2-7; 13 bases line up with TRBD2. Per the germline V gene, CDR1 is MNHEY and CDR2 is SMNVEV (reference sequence). The length of the CDR3 is 18 residues. Trimming cost V 4 bases and J 7 bases; bases outside gene matches: 16. CDR3 coding DNA: TGTGCCAGCAGTTCCCGACTCGGACTAGCGGGAGTCCCTAGGGAGCAGTACTTC. It is translated as CASSSRLGLAGVPREQYF.

This chain connects TRBV9 to TRBJ1-3; D is perhaps TRBD1 (6 bases). Germline CDR1 is SGDLS and CDR2 is YYNGEE. The CDR3 is 17 residues long. Trimming took off 2 bases at V and 6 bases at J, with 21 bases between the two ends. In DNA form, the CDR3 reads TGTGCCAGCAGCGTTTTTGATCGGAGACAGGAAAAAAACACCATATATTTT. Translated, it gives CASSVFDRRQEKNTIYF.

V usage is TRBV9 and J usage is TRBJ1-2, with D tentatively TRBD1 (5 bases). V lost 0 bases and J 3 bases, leaving 9 bases between the germline ends. Germline CDR1 reads SGDLS; CDR2 reads YYNGEE. CDR3 length: 14 residues. The CDR3 loop is CASSVATGYYGYTF. DNA of the CDR3: TGTGCCAGCAGCGTAGCCACAGGCTACTATGGCTACACCTTC.

The CDR3 DNA reads as TGTGCCACCAGTGATTCAGCGGGAGTTGACTACAATGAGCAGTTCTTC. Translating it yields CATSDSAGVDYNEQFF. V usage is TRBV24-1 and J usage is TRBJ2-1, with TRBD2 identical over 8 bases. The CDR3 length is 16 residues. With V trimmed by 2 bases and J by 3 bases, 5 bases remained unmatched. Germline-derived CDR1 and CDR2 are KGHDR and SFDVKD.

V gene TRBV11-1 combines with J gene TRBJ2-7; TRBD1 is a possible D gene (7 bases). Germline values: CDR1 SGHAT, CDR2 FQDESV (reference sequence). The CDR3 is made up of 15 amino acids. The V end lost 3 bases, the J end lost 1 base, and 13 bases lay between the germline ends. CDR3 sequence reads: CASSLAGQYSYEQYF. CDR3 sequence (DNA): TGTGCCAGCAGCTTGGCGGGACAGTATTCCTACGAGCAGTACTTC.

This clone was found a few times. The J gene is TRBJ2-5, the V gene TRBV4-1; D remains unclear. The V end lost 0 bases, the J end lost 1 base, and 12 bases lay between the germline ends. The germline V gene encodes CDR1 MGHRA and CDR2 YSYEKL. CDR3 length equals 16 residues. CDR3 protein: CASSQDFDGVQETQYF. The CDR3 DNA reads TGCGCCAGCAGCCAAGATTTCGACGGAGTCCAAGAGACCCAGTACTTC.

This clone appeared once. The rearrangement uses TRBV6-5 and TRBJ1-5, with D unresolved. The CDR3 contains 12 residues. Germline lookup yields CDR1 MNHEY and CDR2 SVGAGI. V lost 6 bases, J lost 5 bases, and 8 bases lay in between. CDR3 amino acids: CASRRLDQPQHF. The CDR3 bases are TGTGCCAGCAGGCGGTTGGATCAGCCCCAGCATTTT.

This chain uses TRBV9 with TRBJ2-7; 9 bases are shared with TRBD1. The CDR3 covers 15 residues. Unmatched junction bases numbered 10, after V lost 7 bases and J lost 2 bases. In germline, CDR1 is SGDLS, CDR2 YYNGEE. For the CDR3, the DNA is TGTGCCAGCTCTCCTAGGACAGGGGCGACCTACGAGCAGTACTTC. Protein product: CASSPRTGATYEQYF.